This TCR beta chain was recovered during a study of cytomegalovirus exposure and HLA in healthy donors. V lost 5 bases to trimming and J lost 2 bases; unmatched junction nucleotides: 5. The CDR3 totals 15 residues. Germline V gives CDR1 SGHNT, CDR2 YYREEE (reference sequence). In the PCR, 60 Vbeta and 13 Jbeta primers were used. The method was immunoSEQ multiplex PCR; TCRdb's version includes in-frame clones alone and lacks a portion of them. The sample includes about 100,000 clones, roughly 70% of them seen just once. The TCR sequence derives from a man in his forties in good health and CMV-seropositive. Material: PBMCs. The J gene is TRBJ2-7, the V gene TRBV5-4, with 12 bases fitting TRBD2. The CDR3 DNA sequence: TGTGCCAGCAGTACCGGACTAGCGGGAACCTACGAGCAGTACGTC. It codes for CASSTGLAGTYEQYV.